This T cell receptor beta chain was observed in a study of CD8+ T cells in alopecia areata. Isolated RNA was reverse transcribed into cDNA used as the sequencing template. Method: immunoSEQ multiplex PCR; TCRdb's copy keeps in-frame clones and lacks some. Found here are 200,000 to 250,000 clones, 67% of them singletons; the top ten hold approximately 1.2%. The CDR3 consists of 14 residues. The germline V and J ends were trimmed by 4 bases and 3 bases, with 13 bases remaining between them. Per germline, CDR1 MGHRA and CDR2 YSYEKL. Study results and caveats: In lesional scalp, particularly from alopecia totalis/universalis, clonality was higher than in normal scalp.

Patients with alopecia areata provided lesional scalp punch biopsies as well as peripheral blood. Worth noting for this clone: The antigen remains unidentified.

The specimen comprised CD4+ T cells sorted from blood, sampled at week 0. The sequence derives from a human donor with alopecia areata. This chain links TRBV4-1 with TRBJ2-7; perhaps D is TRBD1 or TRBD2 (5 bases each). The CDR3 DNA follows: TGCGCCAGCAGCCCCCCCTCGAGGGGCTACGAGCAGTACTTC. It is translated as CASSPPSRGYEQYF.